This paragraph reports one TCR beta chain. The data were taken from a study of blood T cell repertoires in COVID-19. In the study overall: Donors in the United States, Italy and Spain gave samples during acute or convalescent COVID-19. In each case, the material was cDNA or gDNA derived from T cells, B-cell-depleted T cells, or PBMCs.

Germline V lookup: CDR1 MNHEY, CDR2 SMNVEV (reference sequence). This CDR3 is 13 amino acids long. The V end was cut by 6 bases, the J end by 3 bases, with 9 bases between. Either two negative PCRs, clearance, or symptom resolution qualified Cohort 3 donors as recovered. This table comes from immunoSEQ multiplex PCR, and its TCRdb copy is limited to in-frame clones, with some not included. The table records about 170,000 clones, roughly 80% of them present only once. This sequence joins TRBV27 and TRBJ2-1, with a tentative D call TRBD1 (6 bases). The sequence derives from a woman in her forties or fifties who had recovered from COVID-19. Sequencing was performed on PBMCs or T cells enriched from blood (not recorded which). CDR3 region: CASRDRLYNEQFF. The CDR3 DNA follows: TGTGCCAGCAGGGACAGACTCTACAATGAGCAGTTCTTC.